The clone carrying this TCR beta chain was seen only a few times. The antigen remains unidentified. This record belongs to a study of cytomegalovirus exposure and HLA in healthy donors. At the level of the study: Of around 400 genotyped donors, roughly 80% grouped in the Caucasian-associated ancestry cluster.

Points from the study as a whole: TCR beta V segments were, for the most part, productive about 87% or about 30% of the time in an earlier analysis.

Germline CDR1 and CDR2: SGHNT and YENEEA. The CDR3 totals 15 residues. V shed 4 bases and J 6 bases; nucleotides not matched to a gene: 9. It was with 60 Vbeta and 13 Jbeta primers that the PCR ran. Profiled with immunoSEQ multiplex PCR; TCRdb holds only in-frame clones, not every one. The sample contains some 200,000 clones, roughly a tenth of which appear only once. This chain connects TRBV11-3 to TRBJ2-7; 10 nucleotides align to TRBD1. The sequence was collected from a woman aged 25 to 39 in good health and CMV-seropositive. Sample: PBMCs. DNA of the CDR3: TGTGCCAGCAGCTCAAATGGGGGACAGGGGTCCGAGCAGTACTTC. Encoded protein: CASSSNGGQGSEQYF.